This T cell receptor beta chain is from a study of T-cell memory formation after mild COVID-19. This clonotype occurred a few times. The CDR3 has 15 amino acids. The germline V gene has CDR1 KGHSH and CDR2 LQKENI. V lost 3 bases to trimming and J lost 7 bases; unmatched junction nucleotides: 10. TCRdb itself ran the 5' RACE reads through MiXCR, one entry per CDR3 protein. Here the sample spans about 250,000 distinct CDR3 sequences, roughly 15% being singletons. The V call is TRBV18, the J call TRBJ1-1, with TRBD1 matching over 8 bases. Material for sequencing was PBMCs or a T cell subset sorted from them (not recorded which). This receptor was obtained from an adult woman who had mild COVID-19 (a few samples of this study predate the infection). Cell type and time point are not known. CDR3 protein: CASSPTGGIKGEAFF. The CDR3 DNA is TGTGCCAGCTCACCTACAGGGGGGATAAAGGGTGAAGCTTTCTTT.